This T cell receptor (beta chain) stems from a study of blood T cells in healthy people across ages (dated by TCRdb to 2013 to 2016). About the study as a whole: In model experiments, roughly one uniquely barcoded TCR beta cDNA molecule per two T cells was captured by template switching. Using deep sequencing normalized with unique cDNA molecular identifiers, the study measured how TCR beta repertoire diversity changes with age. The donors were divided into four age groups: young (average around 15 years), middle-aged (approximately 39), aged (approximately 62) and long-lived (roughly 82). To avoid experimental bias, donors of different ages were randomly spread across the sequencing lanes. The study analyzed two additional independent replicas of 1 million unique cDNA reads from the same blood draw for two donors, one aged 18 to 30 and one aged 80 or older. Study-wide conclusions, independent of this receptor: Because the CMV infection status of the donors was unknown, age-related changes in expanded clonotypes may potentially have been confounded. Because profiling used bulk unsorted PBMCs, naive and antigen-experienced compartments could not be compared conclusively. Observed TCR beta diversity per million T cells fell roughly linearly with age, and a significant reduction was already apparent by age about 43. Compared with the aged group, the long-lived group had more naive CD4+ T cells, fewer expanded clones and increased TCR diversity, a pattern suggesting age selection. The percentage of naive T cells measured by flow cytometry correlated strongly with observed TCR beta diversity. Total diversity estimates from one million sequenced T cells were considered lower bounds and underestimates.

Libraries came from 5' RACE. TCRdb names Illumina HiSeq 2500 as the instrument used. A second PCR of 7 to 11 cycles was run with a J-beta primer mix and a sample-barcoded 5' primer. A unique molecular identifier was introduced onto each TCR beta cDNA molecule by a template-switch 5' adaptor carrying 12 random nucleotides. At least 2.5 million CDR3-containing paired-end reads were obtained from each sample. All of the RNA was converted into first-strand cDNA using the Mint cDNA synthesis kit, with a TRBC-specific oligonucleotide serving as the primer. Following uracil-DNA glycosylase treatment, a first 18-cycle PCR with universal primers M1SS and BC2_uni_R was performed on all cDNA. For the original study's pipeline: Normalization of each sample was performed by random selection of 1 million high-quality reads, each carrying a distinct molecular identifier. Instead of being binned into consensus sequences, reads that shared molecular identifiers were thrown out. CDR3 identification, clonotype clustering and error correction used MiTCR with a Q25 quality threshold and the strictest error-elimination algorithm. A nonparametric unseen species model with Euler transformation was used to estimate lower-bound total TCR beta diversity. TCRdb passed the public sequencing reads through fastp at Q25 and MiXCR, retaining productive beta sequences. Each record represents a unique CDR3 protein, reported with the most common genes and DNA among its rows. The V and J calls and clone size come from TCRdb's table, not from the authors' own analysis. This sample is represented by some 710,000 distinct CDR3 sequences; about half of them were singletons. The biggest ten clones account for 15% to 20% of the sample.

Inclusive of the bounding cysteine and phenylalanine, the CDR3 is 15 residues long. The only DNA kept is the CDR3, 45 bases in frame from the first base. V loses 0 bases of germline sequence and J loses 4 bases, and the interval between the two ends is 9 bases. Taken from the germline V gene (reference sequence), the CDR1 and CDR2 loops are MNHNY and SVGAGI. Systemically healthy Caucasian individuals from Russia, approximately 39 in total and aged roughly 6 to 90 years, were included as donors. Each donor gave approximately 9.4 milliliters of peripheral blood, drawn into EDTA-treated Vacutainer tubes. PBMCs were isolated by Ficoll-Paque density-gradient centrifugation, with at least 6 million obtained per sample. Total RNA was extracted from PBMCs with Trizol reagent, with at least 6 micrograms obtained per sample. The percentages of naive CD45RAhigh/CD27high T cells were determined by flow cytometry on a PBMC aliquot from every donor.

As for this clonotype: The clone's antigen remains unknown. Base quality data are lacking; no much larger clone is found one base away.

The chain joins TRBV6-6 to TRBJ2-2, with the D gene not clear enough to name. The clonotype comes from a man aged 80 or over in good health. The sample taken for sequencing was blood. The nucleotide sequence reads as follows: TGTGCCAGCAGTTACTCGAGTACCCGCACCGGGGAGCTGTTTTTT. Translation gives CASSYSSTRTGELFF.